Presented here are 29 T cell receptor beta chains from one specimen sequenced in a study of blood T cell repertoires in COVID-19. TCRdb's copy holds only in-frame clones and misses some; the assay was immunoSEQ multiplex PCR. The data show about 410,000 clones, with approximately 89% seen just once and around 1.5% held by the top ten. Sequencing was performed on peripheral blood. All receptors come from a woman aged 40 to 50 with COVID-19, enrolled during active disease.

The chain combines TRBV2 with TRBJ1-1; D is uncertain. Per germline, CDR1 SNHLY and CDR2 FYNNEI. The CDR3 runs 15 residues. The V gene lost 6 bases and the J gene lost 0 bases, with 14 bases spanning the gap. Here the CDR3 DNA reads TGTGCCAGCAGGACGGGATCAGACTTGAACACTGAAGCTTTCTTT. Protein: CASRTGSDLNTEAFF. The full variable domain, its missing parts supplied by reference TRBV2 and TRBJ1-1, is EPEVTQTPSHQVTQMGQEVILRCVPISNHLYFYWYRQILGQKVEFLVSFYNNEISEKSEIFDDQFSVERPDGSNFTLKIRSTKLEDSAMYFCASRTGSDLNTEAFFGQGTRLTVV.

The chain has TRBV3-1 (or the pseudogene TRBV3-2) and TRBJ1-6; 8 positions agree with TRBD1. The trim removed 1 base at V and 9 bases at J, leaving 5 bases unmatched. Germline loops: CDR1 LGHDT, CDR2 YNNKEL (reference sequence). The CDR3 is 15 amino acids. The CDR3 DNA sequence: TGTGCCAGCAGCCAAGGACAGGGGAAACCTTCACCCCTCCACTTT. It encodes CASSQGQGKPSPLHF.

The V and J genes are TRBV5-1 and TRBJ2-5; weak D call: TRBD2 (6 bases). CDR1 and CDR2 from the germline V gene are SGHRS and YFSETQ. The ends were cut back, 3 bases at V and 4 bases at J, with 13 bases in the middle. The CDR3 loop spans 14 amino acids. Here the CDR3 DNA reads TGCGCCAGCAGCTCCTCGGGGGTTGGAGAGACCCAGTACTTC. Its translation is CASSSSGVGETQYF.

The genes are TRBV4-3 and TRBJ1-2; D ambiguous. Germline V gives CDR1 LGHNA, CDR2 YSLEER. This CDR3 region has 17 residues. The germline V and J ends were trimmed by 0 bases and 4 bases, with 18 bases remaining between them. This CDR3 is CASSQEGISVRGYGYTF. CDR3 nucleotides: TGCGCCAGCAGCCAAGAGGGAATCAGCGTGCGGGGCTATGGCTACACCTTC.

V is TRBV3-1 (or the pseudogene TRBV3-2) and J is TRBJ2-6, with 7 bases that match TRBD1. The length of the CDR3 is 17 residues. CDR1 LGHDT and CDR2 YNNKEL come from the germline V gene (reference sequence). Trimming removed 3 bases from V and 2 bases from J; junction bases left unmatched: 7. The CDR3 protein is CASSQAIDRAGANVLTF. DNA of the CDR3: TGTGCCAGCAGCCAGGCTATAGACAGGGCTGGGGCCAACGTCCTGACTTTC.

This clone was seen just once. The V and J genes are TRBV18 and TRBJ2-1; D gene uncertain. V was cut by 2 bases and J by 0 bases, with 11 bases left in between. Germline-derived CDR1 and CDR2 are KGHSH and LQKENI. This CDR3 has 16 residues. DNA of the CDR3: TGTGCCAGCTCACCAGCGGCGGCGAGCTCCTACAATGAGCAGTTCTTC. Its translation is CASSPAAASSYNEQFF.

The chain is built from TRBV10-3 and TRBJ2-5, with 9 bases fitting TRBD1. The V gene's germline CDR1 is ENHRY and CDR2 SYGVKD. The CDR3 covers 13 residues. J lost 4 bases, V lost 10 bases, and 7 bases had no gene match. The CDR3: CATQQGAGETQYF. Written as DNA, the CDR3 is TGTGCCACCCAACAGGGGGCTGGAGAGACCCAGTACTTC.

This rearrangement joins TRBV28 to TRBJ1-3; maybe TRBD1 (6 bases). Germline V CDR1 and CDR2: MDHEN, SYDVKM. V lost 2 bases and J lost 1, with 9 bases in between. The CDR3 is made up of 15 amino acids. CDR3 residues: CASSLPQGSGNTIYF. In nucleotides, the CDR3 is TGTGCCAGCAGTTTACCACAGGGATCTGGAAACACCATATATTTT.

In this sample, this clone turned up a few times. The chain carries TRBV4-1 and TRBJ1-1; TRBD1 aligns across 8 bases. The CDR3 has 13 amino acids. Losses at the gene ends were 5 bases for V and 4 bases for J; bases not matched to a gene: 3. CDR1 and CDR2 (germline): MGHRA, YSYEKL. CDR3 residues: CASSFQGATEAFF. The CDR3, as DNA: TGCGCCAGCAGCTTCCAGGGGGCCACTGAAGCTTTCTTT.

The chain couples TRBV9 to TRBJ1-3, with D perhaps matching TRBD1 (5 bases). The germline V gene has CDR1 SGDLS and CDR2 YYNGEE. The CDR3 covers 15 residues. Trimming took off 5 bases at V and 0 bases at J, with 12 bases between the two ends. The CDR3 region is CASSGTSSSGNTIYF. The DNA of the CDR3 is TGTGCCAGCAGTGGGACTTCTAGCTCTGGAAACACCATATATTTT. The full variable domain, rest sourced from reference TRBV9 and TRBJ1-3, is DSGVTQTPKHLITATGQRVTLRCSPRSGDLSVYWYQQSLDQGLQFLIQYYNGEERAKGNILERFSAQQFPDLHSELNLSSLELGDSALYFCASSGTSSSGNTIYFGEGSWLTVV.

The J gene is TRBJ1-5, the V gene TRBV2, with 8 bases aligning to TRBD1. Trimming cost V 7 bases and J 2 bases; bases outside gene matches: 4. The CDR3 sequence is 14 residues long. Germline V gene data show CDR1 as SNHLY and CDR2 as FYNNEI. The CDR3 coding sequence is TGTGCCAGCACCCTGGGACAGGGCAATCAGCCCCAGCATTTT. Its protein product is CASTLGQGNQPQHF.

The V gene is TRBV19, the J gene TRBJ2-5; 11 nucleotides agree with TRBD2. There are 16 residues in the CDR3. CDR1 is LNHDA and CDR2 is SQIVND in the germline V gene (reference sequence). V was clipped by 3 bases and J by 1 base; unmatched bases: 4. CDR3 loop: CASSILLAGGQETQYF. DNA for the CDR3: TGTGCCAGTAGTATCCTCCTAGCGGGAGGCCAAGAGACCCAGTACTTC.

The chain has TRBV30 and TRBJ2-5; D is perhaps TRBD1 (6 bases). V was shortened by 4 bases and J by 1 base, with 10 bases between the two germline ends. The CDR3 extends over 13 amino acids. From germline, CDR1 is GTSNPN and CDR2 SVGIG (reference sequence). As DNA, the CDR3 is TGTGCCTGGACTGGACAGTTCCAAGAGACCCAGTACTTC. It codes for CAWTGQFQETQYF.

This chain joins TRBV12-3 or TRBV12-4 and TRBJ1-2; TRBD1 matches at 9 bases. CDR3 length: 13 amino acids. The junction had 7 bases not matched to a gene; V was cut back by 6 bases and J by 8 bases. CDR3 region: CASRTQGAHGYTF. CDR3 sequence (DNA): TGTGCCAGCAGGACACAGGGGGCGCACGGCTACACCTTC.

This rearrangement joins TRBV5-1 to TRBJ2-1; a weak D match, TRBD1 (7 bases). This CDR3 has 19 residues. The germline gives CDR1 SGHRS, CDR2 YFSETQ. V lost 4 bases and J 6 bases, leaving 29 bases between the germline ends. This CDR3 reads CASSPTVRRDSLVFNEQFF. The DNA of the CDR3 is TGCGCCAGCAGCCCGACGGTCCGGCGGGACAGTCTCGTTTTCAATGAGCAGTTCTTC. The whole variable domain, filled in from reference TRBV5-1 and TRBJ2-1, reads KAGVTQTPRYLIKTRGQQVTLSCSPISGHRSVSWYQQTPGQGLQFLFEYFSETQRNKGNFPGRFSGRQFSNSRSEMNVSTLELGDSALYLCASSPTVRRDSLVFNEQFFGPGTRLTVL.

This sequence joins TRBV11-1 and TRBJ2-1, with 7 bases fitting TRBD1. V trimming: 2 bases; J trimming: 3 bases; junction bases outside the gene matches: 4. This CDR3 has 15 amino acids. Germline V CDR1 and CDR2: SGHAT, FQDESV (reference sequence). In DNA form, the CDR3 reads TGTGCCAGCAGCTTAATCGGGACAGACTACAATGAGCAGTTCTTC. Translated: CASSLIGTDYNEQFF. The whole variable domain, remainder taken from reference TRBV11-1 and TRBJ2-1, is EAEVAQSPRYKITEKSQAVAFWCDPISGHATLYWYRQILGQGPELLVQFQDESVVDDSQLPKDRFSAERLKGVDSTLKIQPAELGDSAMYLCASSLIGTDYNEQFFGPGTRLTVL.

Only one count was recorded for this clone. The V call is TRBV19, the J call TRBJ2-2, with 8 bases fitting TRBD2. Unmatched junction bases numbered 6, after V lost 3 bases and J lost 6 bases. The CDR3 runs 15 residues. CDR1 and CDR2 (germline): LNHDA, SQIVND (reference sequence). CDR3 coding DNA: TGTGCCAGTAGTATCTTTGCGGGGGGCGCCGGGGAGCTGTTTTTT. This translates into CASSIFAGGAGELFF.

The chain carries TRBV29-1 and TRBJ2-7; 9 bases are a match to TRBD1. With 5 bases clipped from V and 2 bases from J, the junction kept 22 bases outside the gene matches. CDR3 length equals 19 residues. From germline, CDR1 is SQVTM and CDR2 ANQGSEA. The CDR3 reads CSVSPWGQGSSDKPYEQYF. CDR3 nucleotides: TGCAGCGTTAGCCCTTGGGGACAGGGAAGTAGCGACAAGCCCTACGAGCAGTACTTC.

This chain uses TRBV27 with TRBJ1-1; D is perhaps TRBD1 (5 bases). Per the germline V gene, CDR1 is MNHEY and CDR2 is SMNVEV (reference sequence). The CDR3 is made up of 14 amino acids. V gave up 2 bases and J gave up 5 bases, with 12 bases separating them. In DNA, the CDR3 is TGTGCCAGCAGTTTACGCAGGGATTGGACTGAAGCTTTCTTT. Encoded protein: CASSLRRDWTEAFF.

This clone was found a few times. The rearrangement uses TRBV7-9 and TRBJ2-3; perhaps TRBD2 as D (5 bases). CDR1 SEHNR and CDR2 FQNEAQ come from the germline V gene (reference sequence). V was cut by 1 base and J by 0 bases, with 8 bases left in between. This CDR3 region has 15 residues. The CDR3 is CASSLGLASTDTQYF. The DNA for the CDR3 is TGTGCCAGCAGCTTAGGCCTAGCAAGCACAGATACGCAGTATTTT.

The CDR3 loop is CASSQGTGVYTEAFF. In nucleotides, the CDR3 is TGTGCCAGCAGCCAGGGGACAGGGGTTTACACTGAAGCTTTCTTT. The chain combines TRBV14 with TRBJ1-1, with TRBD1 matching over 10 bases. V lost 3 bases and J lost 3; bases outside the gene matches: 4. The CDR3 spans 15 residues. Germline CDR1 and CDR2: SGHDN and FVKESK.

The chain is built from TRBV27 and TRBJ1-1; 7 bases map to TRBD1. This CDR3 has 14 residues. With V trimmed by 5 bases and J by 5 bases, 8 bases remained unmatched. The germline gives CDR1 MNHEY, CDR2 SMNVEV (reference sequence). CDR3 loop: CASSVLQGETEAFF. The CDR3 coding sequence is TGTGCCAGCAGTGTCCTTCAGGGGGAAACTGAAGCTTTCTTT.

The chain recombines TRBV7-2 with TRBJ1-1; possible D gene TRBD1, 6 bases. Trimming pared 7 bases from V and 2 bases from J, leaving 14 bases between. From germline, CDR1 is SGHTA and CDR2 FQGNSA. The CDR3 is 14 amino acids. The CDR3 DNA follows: TGTGCCAGCACCCCAGGGGTATCAAACACTGAAGCTTTCTTT. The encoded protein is CASTPGVSNTEAFF. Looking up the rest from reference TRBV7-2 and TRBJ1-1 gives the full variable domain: GAGVSQSPSNKVTEKGKDVELRCDPISGHTALYWYRQSLGQGLEFLIYFQGNSAPDKSGLPSDRFSAERTGGSVSTLTIQRTQQEDSAVYLCASTPGVSNTEAFFGQGTRLTVV.

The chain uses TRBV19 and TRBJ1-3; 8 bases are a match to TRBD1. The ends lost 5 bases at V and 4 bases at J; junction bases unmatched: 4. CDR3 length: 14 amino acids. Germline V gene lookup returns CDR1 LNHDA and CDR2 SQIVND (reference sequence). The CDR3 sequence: CASSSPGGGNTIYF. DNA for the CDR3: TGTGCCAGTAGTTCCCCAGGGGGCGGAAACACCATATATTTT.

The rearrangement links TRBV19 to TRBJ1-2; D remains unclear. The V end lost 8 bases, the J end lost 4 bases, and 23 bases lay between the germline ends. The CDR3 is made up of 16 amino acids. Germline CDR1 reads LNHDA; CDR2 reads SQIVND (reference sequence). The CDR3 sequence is CASGRPRGSAGYGYTF. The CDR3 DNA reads TGTGCCAGTGGACGACCGCGCGGGAGTGCGGGCTATGGCTACACCTTC.

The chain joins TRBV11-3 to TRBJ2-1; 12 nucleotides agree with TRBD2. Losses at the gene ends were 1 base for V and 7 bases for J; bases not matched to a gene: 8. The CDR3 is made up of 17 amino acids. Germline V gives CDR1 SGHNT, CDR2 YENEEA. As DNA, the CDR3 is TGTGCCAGCAGCTTAGGGGCAACTAGCGGGGGGCATAATGAGCAGTTCTTC. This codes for CASSLGATSGGHNEQFF.

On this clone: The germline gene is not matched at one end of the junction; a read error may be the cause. CDR3 amino acids: CAWTRRGTPSSF. Here the CDR3 DNA reads TGTGCCTGGACGAGAAGGGGGACCCCTTCCTCCTTC. The rearrangement uses TRBV30 and TRBJ2-7; a weak D match, TRBD1 (6 bases). Germline V CDR1 and CDR2: GTSNPN, SVGIG (reference sequence). CDR3 size: 12 residues. Variable domain in full (rest from reference TRBV30 and TRBJ2-7): SQTIHQWPATLVQPVGSPLSLECTVEGTSNPNLYWYRQAAGRGLQLLFYSVGIGQISSEVPQNLSASRPQDRQFILSSKKLLLSDSGFYLCAWTRRGTPSSFGPGTRLTVT.

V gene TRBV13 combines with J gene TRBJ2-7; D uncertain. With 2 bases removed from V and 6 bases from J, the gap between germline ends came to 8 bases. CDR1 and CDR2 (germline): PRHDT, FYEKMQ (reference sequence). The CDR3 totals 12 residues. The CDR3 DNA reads TGTGCCAGCAGCTTACGCCAGGCCGAGCAGTACTTC. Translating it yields CASSLRQAEQYF.

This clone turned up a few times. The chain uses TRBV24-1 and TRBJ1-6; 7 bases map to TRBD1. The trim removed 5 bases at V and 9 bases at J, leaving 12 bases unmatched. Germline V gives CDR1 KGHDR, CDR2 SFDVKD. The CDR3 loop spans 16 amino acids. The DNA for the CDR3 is TGTGCCACCAGTGTTTATAAGGGGGCGCACGGTTCACCCCTCCACTTT. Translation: CATSVYKGAHGSPLHF.